The present entry profiles one TCR beta chain with its context. Germline V gene lookup returns CDR1 SGHTA and CDR2 FQGNSA. V dropped 5 bases and J dropped 5 bases, with 16 bases sitting between them. The CDR3 length is 15 residues. This specimen belongs to a study of cytomegalovirus exposure and HLA in healthy donors. PCR employed 60 Vbeta and 13 Jbeta primers. TCRdb's copy holds only in-frame clones and misses some; the assay was immunoSEQ multiplex PCR. Its listing shows 130,000 or so clones. The sequence was obtained from a woman in her 40s in good health and CMV-seronegative. The sequencing input was PBMCs. The rearrangement joins TRBV7-2 to TRBJ2-1; D perhaps matches TRBD2 (6 bases). CDR3 amino acids: CASSQTGLQNNEQFF. The CDR3 coding sequence is TGTGCCAGCAGCCAAACGGGACTCCAAAACAATGAGCAGTTCTTC. The whole variable domain, filled in from reference TRBV7-2 and TRBJ2-1, reads GAGVSQSPSNKVTEKGKDVELRCDPISGHTALYWYRQSLGQGLEFLIYFQGNSAPDKSGLPSDRFSAERTGGSVSTLTIQRTQQEDSAVYLCASSQTGLQNNEQFFGPGTRLTVL.